This T cell receptor beta chain was found in a study of T cell repertoires in cytomegalovirus infection. TCRdb re-derived calls from the reads in MiXCR, one entry per CDR3 protein. The sample includes some 180,000 distinct CDR3 sequences, roughly 19% of them seen just once. Broader study findings: Dominant in the ex vivo response were TCR beta clonotypes restricted by HLA-C and specific for CMV.

V shed 4 bases and J shed 7 bases, with 14 bases lying between them. CDR3 length: 15 residues. Germline CDR1 and CDR2: SEHNR and FQNEAQ (reference sequence). This clonotype was observed at least ten times. Its antigen is not known. The chain combines TRBV7-9 with TRBJ1-6, with D possibly being TRBD1 (6 bases). Sequenced material: PBMCs. The TCR sequence derives from a human donor in good health (CMV status not recorded). Some clones in this sample may be carry-over from other donors' samples. CDR3 sequence (DNA): TGTGCCAGCAGCTCGACAGGCGGAGTGAATTCACCCCTCCACTTT. Its translation: CASSSTGGVNSPLHF.